This T cell receptor (beta chain) derives from a study of blood T cells in healthy people across ages. CDR3 length: 15 residues. Per germline, CDR1 DFQATT and CDR2 SNEGSKA (reference sequence). V gave up 0 bases and J gave up 0 bases; unmatched junction bases: 4. At least ten counts were recorded for this clonotype. The donors, all healthy, were Caucasians living in Russia, aged roughly 6 to 100. The use of a sample-barcoded 5' primer and a J-beta primer mix characterized a second PCR of roughly 6 to 12 cycles. Using its own MiXCR run on the 5' RACE reads, TCRdb lists one record per CDR3 protein. Here the sample spans 650,000 to 1,000,000 distinct CDR3 sequences, under 40% being singletons.

The chain couples TRBV20-1 to TRBJ2-7, with 8 positions matching TRBD2. Sequenced sample: blood. The sequence derives from a man aged 18 to 29 in good health. The CDR3 is CSARDREGSSYEQYF. CDR3 in DNA: TGCAGTGCTAGAGATCGGGAGGGGTCCTCCTACGAGCAGTACTTC.